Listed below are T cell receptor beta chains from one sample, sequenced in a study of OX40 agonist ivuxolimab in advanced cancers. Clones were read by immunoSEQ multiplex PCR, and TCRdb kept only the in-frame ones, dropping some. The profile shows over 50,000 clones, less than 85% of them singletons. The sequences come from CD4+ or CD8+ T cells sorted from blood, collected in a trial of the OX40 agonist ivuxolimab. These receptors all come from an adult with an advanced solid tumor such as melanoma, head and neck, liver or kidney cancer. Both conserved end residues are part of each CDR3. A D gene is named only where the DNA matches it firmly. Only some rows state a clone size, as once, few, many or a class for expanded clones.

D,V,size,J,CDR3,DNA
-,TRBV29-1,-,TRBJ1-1,CSVKTPWSTEAFF,TGCAGCGTCAAGACGCCCTGGAGCACTGAAGCTTTCTTT
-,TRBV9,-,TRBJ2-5,CASSALGDSQETQYF,TGTGCCAGCAGCGCCCTGGGGGACTCCCAAGAGACCCAGTACTTC
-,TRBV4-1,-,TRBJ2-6,CASSQDGSSGANVLTF,TGCGCCAGCAGCCAGGACGGTAGCTCTGGGGCCAACGTCCTGACTTTC
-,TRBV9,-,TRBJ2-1,CASSVELENEQFF,TGTGCCAGCAGCGTAGAGCTTGAGAATGAGCAGTTCTTC
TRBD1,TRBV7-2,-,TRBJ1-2,CASSKDRAFNYGYTF,TGTGCCAGCAGCAAGGACAGGGCTTTTAACTATGGCTACACCTTC
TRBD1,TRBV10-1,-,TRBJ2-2,CASSRTGGTGELFF,TGCGCCAGCAGTAGGACAGGGGGGACCGGGGAGCTGTTTTTT
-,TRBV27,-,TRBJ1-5,CASSLRRGVYQPQHF,TGTGCCAGCAGTCTCCGACGGGGAGTTTATCAGCCCCAGCATTTT
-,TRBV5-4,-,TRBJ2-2,CASSFADGELFF,TGTGCCAGCAGCTTCGCTGACGGGGAGCTGTTTTTT
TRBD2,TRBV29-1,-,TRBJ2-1,CSAPQVGGYNEQFF,TGCAGCGCCCCCCAAGTGGGGGGGTACAATGAGCAGTTCTTC
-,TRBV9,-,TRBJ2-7,CASSRMQGPHYEQYF,TGTGCCAGCAGCCGTATGCAGGGACCGCACTACGAGCAGTACTTC
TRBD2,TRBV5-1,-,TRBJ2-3,CASSLASGPTDTQYF,TGCGCCAGCAGCTTGGCTAGCGGACCCACAGATACGCAGTATTTT
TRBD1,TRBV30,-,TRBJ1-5,CAWSVSTGINQPQHF,TGTGCCTGGAGTGTTTCGACAGGGATCAATCAGCCCCAGCATTTT
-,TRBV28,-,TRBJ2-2,CASTTGGRGELFF,TGTGCCAGCACCACTGGCGGCAGGGGGGAGCTGTTTTTT
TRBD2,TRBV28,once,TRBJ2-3,CASSLWQGGMDTQYF,TGTGCCAGCAGTTTATGGCAGGGAGGGATGGATACGCAGTATTTT
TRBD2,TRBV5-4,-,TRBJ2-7,CASSRTSGQYEQYF,TGTGCCAGCAGCCGGACTAGCGGGCAGTACGAGCAGTACTTC
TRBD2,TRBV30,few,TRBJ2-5,CAWSARGAQYF,TGTGCCTGGAGTGCCCGGGGGGCCCAGTACTTC
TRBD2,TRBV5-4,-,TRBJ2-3,CASSLSTSGSIYTDTQYF,TGTGCCAGCAGCTTGTCTACTAGCGGGTCAATCTACACAGATACGCAGTATTTT
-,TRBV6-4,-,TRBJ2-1,CASSEGFRNEQFF,TGTGCCAGCAGTGAGGGGTTTAGGAATGAGCAGTTCTTC
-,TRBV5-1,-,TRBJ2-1,CASSLYGAPGGEQFF,TGCGCCAGCAGCTTGTACGGGGCACCCGGCGGTGAGCAGTTCTTC
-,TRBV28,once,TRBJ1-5,CASSPPPGAYQPQHF,TGTGCCAGCAGTCCACCTCCGGGAGCATATCAGCCCCAGCATTTT
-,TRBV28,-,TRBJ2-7,CASSLAGAYEQYF,TGTGCCAGCAGTTTAGCAGGGGCCTACGAGCAGTACTTC
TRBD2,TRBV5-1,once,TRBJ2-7,CASSGEGYNEQYF,TGCGCCAGCAGCGGGGAGGGCTACAACGAGCAGTACTTC
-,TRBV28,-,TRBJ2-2,CASIGQLNTGELFF,TGTGCCAGCATCGGACAGCTAAACACCGGGGAGCTGTTTTTT
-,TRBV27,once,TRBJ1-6,CASSLSFNRVDNSPLHF,TGTGCCAGCAGTTTATCCTTCAACAGGGTAGATAATTCACCCCTCCACTTT
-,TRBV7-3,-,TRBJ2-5,CASSLMAGWETQYF,TGTGCCAGCAGCTTAATGGCAGGGTGGGAGACCCAGTACTTC
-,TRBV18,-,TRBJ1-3,CASSPPGLISGNTIYF,TGTGCCAGCTCACCACCGGGACTTATCTCTGGAAACACCATATATTTT
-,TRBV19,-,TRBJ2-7,CASSLRIDSSYEQYF,TGTGCCAGTAGTCTCCGAATCGATAGCTCCTACGAGCAGTACTTC
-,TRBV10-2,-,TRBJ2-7,CASTRGGSYEQYF,TGCGCCAGCACCCGAGGGGGGTCCTACGAGCAGTACTTC
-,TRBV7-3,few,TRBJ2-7,CASSLKSSRGSYEQYF,TGTGCCAGCAGCTTAAAGTCTAGCAGAGGCTCCTACGAGCAGTACTTC
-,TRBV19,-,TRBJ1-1,CASINRVPEAFF,TGTGCCAGTATAAACAGGGTACCTGAAGCTTTCTTT
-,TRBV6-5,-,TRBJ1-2,CASSSTGTQYGYTF,TGTGCCAGCAGTTCCACCGGGACCCAGTATGGCTACACCTTC
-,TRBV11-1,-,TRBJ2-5,CASGQGGETQYF,TGTGCCAGCGGCCAGGGTGGGGAGACCCAGTACTTC
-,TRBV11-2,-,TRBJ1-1,CASSSSEGTYSEAFF,TGCGCCAGCAGCTCTTCTGAGGGGACGTATTCTGAAGCTTTCTTT
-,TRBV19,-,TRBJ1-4,CASTWAPTDEKLFF,TGTGCCAGTACTTGGGCCCCAACAGATGAAAAACTGTTTTTT
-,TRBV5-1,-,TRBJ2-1,CASSWSVGDGNEQFF,TGCGCCAGCAGTTGGAGTGTGGGAGATGGGAATGAGCAGTTCTTC
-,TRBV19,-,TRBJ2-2,CASSTPLSYTGELFF,TGTGCCAGTAGTACCCCTCTCTCCTACACCGGGGAGCTGTTTTTT
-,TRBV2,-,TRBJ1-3,CASSGTSKSSGNTIYF,TGTGCCAGCAGTGGGACCTCAAAGAGCTCTGGAAACACCATATATTTT
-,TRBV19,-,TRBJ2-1,CASSSPAQAEQFF,TGTGCCAGTAGCTCACCCGCCCAGGCTGAGCAGTTCTTC
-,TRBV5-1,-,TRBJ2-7,CASSLAVGADPYEQYF,TGCGCCAGCAGCTTGGCCGTAGGGGCGGACCCCTACGAGCAGTACTTC
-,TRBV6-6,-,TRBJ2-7,CASSYSASVDYEQYF,TGTGCCAGCAGTTACTCGGCTAGCGTAGACTACGAGCAGTACTTC
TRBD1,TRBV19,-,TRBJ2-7,CASSTSAPGTGGYEQYF,TGTGCCAGTAGTACGTCAGCACCCGGGACAGGGGGCTACGAGCAGTACTTC